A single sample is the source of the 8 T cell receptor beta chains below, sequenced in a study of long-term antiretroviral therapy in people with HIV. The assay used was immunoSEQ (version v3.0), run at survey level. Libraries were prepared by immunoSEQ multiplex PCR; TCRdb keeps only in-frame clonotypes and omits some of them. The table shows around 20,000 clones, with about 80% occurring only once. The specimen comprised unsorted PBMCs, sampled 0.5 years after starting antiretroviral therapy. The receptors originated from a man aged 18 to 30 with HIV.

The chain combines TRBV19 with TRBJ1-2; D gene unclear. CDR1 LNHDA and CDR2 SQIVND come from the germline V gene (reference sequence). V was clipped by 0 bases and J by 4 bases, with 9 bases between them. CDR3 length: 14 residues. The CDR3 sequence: CASSIDGGSYGYTF. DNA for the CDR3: TGTGCCAGTAGTATAGACGGAGGGTCCTATGGCTACACCTTC.

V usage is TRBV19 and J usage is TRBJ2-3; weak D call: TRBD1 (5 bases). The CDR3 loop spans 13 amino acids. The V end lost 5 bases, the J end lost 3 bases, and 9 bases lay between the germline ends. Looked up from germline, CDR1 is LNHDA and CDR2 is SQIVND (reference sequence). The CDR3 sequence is CASSPQGTDTQYF. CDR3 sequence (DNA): TGTGCCAGTAGTCCCCAGGGTACAGATACGCAGTATTTT.

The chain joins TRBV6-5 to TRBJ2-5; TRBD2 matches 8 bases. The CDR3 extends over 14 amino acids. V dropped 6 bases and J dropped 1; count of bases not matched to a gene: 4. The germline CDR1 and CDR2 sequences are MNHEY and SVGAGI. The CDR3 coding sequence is TGTGCCAGCAGCAGGGGACTAGGCCAAGAGACCCAGTACTTC. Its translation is CASSRGLGQETQYF.

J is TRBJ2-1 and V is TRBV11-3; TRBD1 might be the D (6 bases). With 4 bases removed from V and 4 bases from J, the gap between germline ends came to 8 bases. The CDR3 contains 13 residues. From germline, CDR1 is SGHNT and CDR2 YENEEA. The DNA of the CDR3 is TGTGCCAGCAGCTCTGACAGGTACAATGAGCAGTTCTTC. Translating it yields CASSSDRYNEQFF.

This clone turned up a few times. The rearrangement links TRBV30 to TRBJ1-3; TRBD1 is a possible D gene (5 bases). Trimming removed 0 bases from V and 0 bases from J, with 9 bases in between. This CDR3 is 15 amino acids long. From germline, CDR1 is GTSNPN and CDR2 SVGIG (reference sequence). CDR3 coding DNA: TGTGCCTGGAGTGTACTGGGGGACTCTGGAAACACCATATATTTT. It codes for CAWSVLGDSGNTIYF.

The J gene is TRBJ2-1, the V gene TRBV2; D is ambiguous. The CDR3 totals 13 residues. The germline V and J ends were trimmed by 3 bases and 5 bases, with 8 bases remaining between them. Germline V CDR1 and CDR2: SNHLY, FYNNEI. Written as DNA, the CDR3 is TGTGCCAGCAGTGATAGGGTCAACAATGAGCAGTTCTTC. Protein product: CASSDRVNNEQFF.

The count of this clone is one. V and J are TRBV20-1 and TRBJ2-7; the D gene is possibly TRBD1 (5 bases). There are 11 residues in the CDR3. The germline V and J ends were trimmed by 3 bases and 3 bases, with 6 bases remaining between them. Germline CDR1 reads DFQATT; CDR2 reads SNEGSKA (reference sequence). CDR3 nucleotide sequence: TGCAGTGCTAGTGACAGCTACGAGCAGTACTTC. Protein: CSASDSYEQYF.

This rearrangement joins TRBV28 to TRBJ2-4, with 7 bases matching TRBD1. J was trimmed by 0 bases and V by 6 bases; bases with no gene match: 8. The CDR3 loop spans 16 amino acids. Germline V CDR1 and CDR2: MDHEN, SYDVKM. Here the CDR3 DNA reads TGTGCCAGCAGGGGGGACAGAGAAATAGCCAAAAACATTCAGTACTTC. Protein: CASRGDREIAKNIQYF. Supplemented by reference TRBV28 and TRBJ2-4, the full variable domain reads DVKVTQSSRYLVKRTGEKVFLECVQDMDHENMFWYRQDPGLGLRLIYFSYDVKMKEKGDIPEGYSVSREKKERFSLILESASTNQTSMYLCASRGDREIAKNIQYFGAGTRLSVL.